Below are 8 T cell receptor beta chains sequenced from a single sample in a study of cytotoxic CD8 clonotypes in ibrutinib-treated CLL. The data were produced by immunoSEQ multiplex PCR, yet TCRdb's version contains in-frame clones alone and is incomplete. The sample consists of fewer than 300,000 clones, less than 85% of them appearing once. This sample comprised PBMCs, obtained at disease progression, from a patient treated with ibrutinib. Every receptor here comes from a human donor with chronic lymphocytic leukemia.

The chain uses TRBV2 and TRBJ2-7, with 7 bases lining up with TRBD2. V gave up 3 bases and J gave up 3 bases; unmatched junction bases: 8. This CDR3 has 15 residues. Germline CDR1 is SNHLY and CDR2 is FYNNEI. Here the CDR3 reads CASSERGIGGYEQYF. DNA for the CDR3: TGTGCCAGCAGTGAGCGGGGGATCGGTGGCTACGAGCAGTACTTC.

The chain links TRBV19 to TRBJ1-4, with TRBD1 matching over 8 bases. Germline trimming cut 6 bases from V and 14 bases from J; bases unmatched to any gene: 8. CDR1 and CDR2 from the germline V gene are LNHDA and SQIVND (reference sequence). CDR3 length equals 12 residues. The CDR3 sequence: CASRGQGQPLFF. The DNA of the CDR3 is TGTGCCAGTAGAGGACAGGGACAACCTCTGTTTTTT.

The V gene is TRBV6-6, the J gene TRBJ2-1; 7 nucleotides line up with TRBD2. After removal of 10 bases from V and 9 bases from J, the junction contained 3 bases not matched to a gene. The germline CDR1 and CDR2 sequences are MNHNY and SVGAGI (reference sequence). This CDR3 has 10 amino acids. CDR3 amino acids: CATQRGEQFF. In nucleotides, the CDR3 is TGTGCCACGCAGCGGGGTGAGCAGTTCTTC.

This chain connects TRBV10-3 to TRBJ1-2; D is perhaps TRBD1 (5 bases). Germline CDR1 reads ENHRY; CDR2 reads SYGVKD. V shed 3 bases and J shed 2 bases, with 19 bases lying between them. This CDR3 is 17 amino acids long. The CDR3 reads CAISDYLGEKENYGYTF. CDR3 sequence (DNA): TGTGCCATCAGTGACTATTTAGGGGAGAAGGAAAACTATGGCTACACCTTC.

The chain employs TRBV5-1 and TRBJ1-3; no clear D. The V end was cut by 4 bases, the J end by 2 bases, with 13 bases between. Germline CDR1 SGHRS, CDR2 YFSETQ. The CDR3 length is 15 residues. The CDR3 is CASSPSGMAGNTIYF. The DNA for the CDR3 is TGCGCCAGCAGCCCCTCTGGGATGGCTGGAAACACCATATATTTT.

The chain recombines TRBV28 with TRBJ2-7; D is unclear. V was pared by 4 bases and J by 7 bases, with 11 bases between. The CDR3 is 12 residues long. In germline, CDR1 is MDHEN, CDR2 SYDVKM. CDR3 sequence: CASSYPFREQYF. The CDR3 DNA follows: TGTGCCAGCAGTTACCCCTTCCGGGAGCAGTACTTC.

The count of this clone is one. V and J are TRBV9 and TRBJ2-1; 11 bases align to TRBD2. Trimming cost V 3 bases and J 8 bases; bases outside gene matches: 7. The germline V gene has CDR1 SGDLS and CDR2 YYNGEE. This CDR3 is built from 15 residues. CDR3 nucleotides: TGTGCCAGCAGCGCCGGGACTAGCGGTATACATGAGCAGTTCTTC. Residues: CASSAGTSGIHEQFF.

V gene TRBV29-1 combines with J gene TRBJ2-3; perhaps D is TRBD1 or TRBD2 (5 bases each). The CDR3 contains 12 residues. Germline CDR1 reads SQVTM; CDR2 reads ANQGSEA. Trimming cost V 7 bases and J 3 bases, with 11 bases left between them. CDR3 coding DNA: TGCAGCGCCGGGGCCATAACAGATACGCAGTATTTT. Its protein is CSAGAITDTQYF.